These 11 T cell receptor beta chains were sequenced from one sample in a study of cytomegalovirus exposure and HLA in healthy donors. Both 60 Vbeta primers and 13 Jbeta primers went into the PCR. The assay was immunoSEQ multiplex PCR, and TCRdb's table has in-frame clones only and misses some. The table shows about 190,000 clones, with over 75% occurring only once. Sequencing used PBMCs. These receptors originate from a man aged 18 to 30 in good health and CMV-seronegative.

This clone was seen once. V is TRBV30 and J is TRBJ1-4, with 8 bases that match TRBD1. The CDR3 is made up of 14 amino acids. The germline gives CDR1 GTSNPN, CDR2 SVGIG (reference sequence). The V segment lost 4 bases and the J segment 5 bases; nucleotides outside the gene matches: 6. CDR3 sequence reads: CAWNPDRANEKLFF. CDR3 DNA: TGTGCCTGGAACCCGGACAGGGCGAATGAAAAACTGTTTTTT.

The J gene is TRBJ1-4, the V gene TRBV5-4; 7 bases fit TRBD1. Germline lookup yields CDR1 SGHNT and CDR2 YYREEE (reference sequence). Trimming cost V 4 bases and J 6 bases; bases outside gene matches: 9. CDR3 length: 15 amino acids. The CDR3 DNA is TGTGCCAGCAGCCGTGCGAGGGGGCAGGATGAAAAACTGTTTTTT. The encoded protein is CASSRARGQDEKLFF.

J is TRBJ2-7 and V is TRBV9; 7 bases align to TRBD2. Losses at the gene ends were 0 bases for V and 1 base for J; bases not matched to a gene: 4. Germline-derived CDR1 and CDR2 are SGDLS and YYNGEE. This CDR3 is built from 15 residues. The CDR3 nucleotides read TGTGCCAGCAGCGTAGGCCTAGCGGCTTCCTACGAGCAGTACTTC. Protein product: CASSVGLAASYEQYF. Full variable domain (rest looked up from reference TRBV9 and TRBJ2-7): DSGVTQTPKHLITATGQRVTLRCSPRSGDLSVYWYQQSLDQGLQFLIQYYNGEERAKGNILERFSAQQFPDLHSELNLSSLELGDSALYFCASSVGLAASYEQYFGPGTRLTVT.

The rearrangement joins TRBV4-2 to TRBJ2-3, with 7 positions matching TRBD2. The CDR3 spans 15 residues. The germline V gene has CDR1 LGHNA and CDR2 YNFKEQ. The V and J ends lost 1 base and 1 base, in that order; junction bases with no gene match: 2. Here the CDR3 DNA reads TGTGCCAGCAGCCAAGTCAGCGGGGGCACAGATACGCAGTATTTT. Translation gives CASSQVSGGTDTQYF.

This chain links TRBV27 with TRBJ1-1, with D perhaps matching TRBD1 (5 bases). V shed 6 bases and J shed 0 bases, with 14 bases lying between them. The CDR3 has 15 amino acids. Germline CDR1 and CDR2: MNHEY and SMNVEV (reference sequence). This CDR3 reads CASRSYRTMNTEAFF. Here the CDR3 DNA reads TGTGCCAGCAGGTCATACAGGACAATGAACACTGAAGCTTTCTTT.

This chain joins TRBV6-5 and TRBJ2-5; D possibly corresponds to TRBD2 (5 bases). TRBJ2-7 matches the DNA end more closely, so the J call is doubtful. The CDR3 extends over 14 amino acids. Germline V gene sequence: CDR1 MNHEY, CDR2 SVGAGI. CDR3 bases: TGTGCCAGCAGTTACAAAGGGAGCTCCTACGAGCAGTACTTC. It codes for CASSYKGSSYEQYF.

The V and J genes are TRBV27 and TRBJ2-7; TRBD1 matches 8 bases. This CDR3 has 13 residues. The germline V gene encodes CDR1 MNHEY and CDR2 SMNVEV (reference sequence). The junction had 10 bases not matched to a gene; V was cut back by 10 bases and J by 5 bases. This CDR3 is CATLSRTGHEQYF. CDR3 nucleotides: TGTGCCACCTTATCCAGGACAGGGCACGAGCAGTACTTC.

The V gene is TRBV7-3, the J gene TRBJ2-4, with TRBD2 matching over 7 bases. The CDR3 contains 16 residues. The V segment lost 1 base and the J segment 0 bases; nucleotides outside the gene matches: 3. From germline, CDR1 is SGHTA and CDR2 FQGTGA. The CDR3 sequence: CASSLMLAEAKNIQYF. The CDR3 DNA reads TGTGCCAGCAGCTTAATGCTAGCGGAAGCCAAAAACATTCAGTACTTC.

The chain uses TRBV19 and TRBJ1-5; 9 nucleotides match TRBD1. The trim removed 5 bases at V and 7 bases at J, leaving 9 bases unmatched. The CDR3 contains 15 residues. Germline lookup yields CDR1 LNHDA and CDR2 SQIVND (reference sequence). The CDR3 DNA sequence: TGTGCCAGTAGTTCCAGGACAGGGGAGAGGCAGCCCCAGCATTTT. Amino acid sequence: CASSSRTGERQPQHF.

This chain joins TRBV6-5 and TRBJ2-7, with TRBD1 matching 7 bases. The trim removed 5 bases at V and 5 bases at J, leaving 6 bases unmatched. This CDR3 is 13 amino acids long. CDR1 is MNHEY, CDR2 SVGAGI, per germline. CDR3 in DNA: TGTGCCAGCAGTACCCTGAGGGGGCACGAGCAGTACTTC. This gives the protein CASSTLRGHEQYF.

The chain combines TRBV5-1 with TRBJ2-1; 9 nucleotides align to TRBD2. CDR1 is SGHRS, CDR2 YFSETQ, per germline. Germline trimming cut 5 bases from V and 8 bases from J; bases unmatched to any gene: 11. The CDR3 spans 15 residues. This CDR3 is CASSTTGTSLDEQFF. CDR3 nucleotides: TGCGCCAGCAGTACCACCGGGACTAGCCTAGATGAGCAGTTCTTC.